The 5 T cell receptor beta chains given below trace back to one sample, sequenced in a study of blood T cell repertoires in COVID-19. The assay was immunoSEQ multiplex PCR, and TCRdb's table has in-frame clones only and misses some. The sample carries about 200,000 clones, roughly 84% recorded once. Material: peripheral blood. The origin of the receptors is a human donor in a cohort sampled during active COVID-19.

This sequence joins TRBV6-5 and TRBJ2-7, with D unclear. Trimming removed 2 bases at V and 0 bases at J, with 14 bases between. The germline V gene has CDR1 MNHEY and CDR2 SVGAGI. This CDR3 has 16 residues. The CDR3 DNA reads TGTGCCAGCAGTTACGTGGTACCGGGTCACTCCTACGAGCAGTACTTC. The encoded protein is CASSYVVPGHSYEQYF.

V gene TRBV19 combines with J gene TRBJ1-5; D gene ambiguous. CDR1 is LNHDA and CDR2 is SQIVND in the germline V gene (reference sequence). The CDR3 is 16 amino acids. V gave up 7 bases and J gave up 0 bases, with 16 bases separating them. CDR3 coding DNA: TGTGCCAGTATGAGAGGCACAACGCTTAGCAATCAGCCCCAGCATTTT. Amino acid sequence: CASMRGTTLSNQPQHF. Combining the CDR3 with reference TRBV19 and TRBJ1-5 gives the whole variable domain DGGITQSPKYLFRKEGQNVTLSCEQNLNHDAMYWYRQDPGQGLRLIYYSQIVNDFQKGDIAEGYSVSREKKESFPLTVTSAQKNPTAFYLCASMRGTTLSNQPQHFGDGTRLSIL.

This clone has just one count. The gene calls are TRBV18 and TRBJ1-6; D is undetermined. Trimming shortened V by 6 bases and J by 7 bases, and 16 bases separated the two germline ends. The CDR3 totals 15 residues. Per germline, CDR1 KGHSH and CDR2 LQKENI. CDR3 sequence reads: CASSLRTESNSPLHF. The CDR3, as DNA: TGTGCCAGCTCGTTAAGAACAGAATCCAATTCACCCCTCCACTTT.

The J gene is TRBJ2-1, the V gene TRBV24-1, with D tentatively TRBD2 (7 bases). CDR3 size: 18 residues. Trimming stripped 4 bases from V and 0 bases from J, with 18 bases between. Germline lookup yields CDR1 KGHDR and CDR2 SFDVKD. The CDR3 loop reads CATSDPEGGTISYNEQFF. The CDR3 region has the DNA TGTGCCACCAGTGACCCCGAGGGGGGGACAATCTCCTACAATGAGCAGTTCTTC.

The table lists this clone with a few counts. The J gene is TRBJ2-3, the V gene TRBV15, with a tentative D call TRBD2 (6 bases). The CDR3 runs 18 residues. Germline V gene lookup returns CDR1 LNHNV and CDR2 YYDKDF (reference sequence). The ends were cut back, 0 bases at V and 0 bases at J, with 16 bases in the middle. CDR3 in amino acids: CATSRDQLRGASTDTQYF. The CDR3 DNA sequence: TGTGCCACCAGCAGAGATCAGTTGCGGGGTGCTAGCACAGATACGCAGTATTTT. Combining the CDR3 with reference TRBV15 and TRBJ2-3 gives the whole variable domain DAMVIQNPRYQVTQFGKPVTLSCSQTLNHNVMYWYQQKSSQAPKLLFHYYDKDFNNEADTPDNFQSRRPNTSFCFLDIRSPGLGDTAMYLCATSRDQLRGASTDTQYFGPGTRLTVL.